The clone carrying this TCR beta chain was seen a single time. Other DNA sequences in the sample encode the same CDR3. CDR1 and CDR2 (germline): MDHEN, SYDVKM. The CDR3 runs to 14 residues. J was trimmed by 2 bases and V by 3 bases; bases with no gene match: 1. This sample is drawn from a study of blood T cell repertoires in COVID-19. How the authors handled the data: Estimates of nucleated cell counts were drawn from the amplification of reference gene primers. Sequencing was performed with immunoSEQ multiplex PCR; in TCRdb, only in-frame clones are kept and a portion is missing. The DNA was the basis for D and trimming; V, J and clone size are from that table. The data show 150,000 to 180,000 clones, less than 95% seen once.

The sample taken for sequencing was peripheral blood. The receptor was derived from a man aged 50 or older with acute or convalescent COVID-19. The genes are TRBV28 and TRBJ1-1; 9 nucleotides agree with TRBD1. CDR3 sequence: CASSLGQGNTEAFF. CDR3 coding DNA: TGTGCCAGCAGTTTGGGACAGGGAAACACTGAAGCTTTCTTT.